Sequencing of this T cell receptor beta chain was carried out in a study of cytomegalovirus exposure and HLA in healthy donors. Study details: In a previous analysis, around 120 million unique TCR beta sequences were found from some 180 million T cells. The study, taken as a whole, reports: The authors reported that TCR beta sequences could predict HLA-A and HLA-B alleles. These predictions were accurate for most subjects in the first cohort.

Unmatched junction bases numbered 4, after V lost 6 bases and J lost 2 bases. The length of the CDR3 is 14 residues. The V gene's germline CDR1 is LNHDA and CDR2 SQIVND (reference sequence). The PCR ran on 60 Vbeta and 13 Jbeta primers. Original processing methods: An analysis that came later counted some 85 million unique TCR beta chains, around 12 million shared. Using immunoSEQ multiplex PCR, the repertoire was profiled, and TCRdb retains in-frame clones only, with some absent. The DNA gave D and trimming, while V, J and clone size come from that table. This sample's clone table lists tens of thousands of clones. Concerning this clone itself: The antigen is undetermined.

All donors participated as healthy donors of bone marrow. Sequenced material: PBMCs. J is TRBJ2-7 and V is TRBV19, with 10 bases aligning to TRBD1. The source is a woman between 18 and 29 years old in good health and CMV-seronegative. The CDR3 DNA is TGTGCCAGTAGCCTAGGGACAGGGGCCTACGAGCAGTACTTC. Translating gives CASSLGTGAYEQYF.